The subject of this entry is one T cell receptor (beta chain). Its antigen remains unknown. The data were obtained in a study of blood T cells in healthy people across ages. Trimming removed 4 bases at V and 4 bases at J, with 10 bases between. The CDR3 has 13 amino acids. The germline V gene encodes CDR1 MGHRA and CDR2 YSYEKL. It was with a sample-barcoded 5' primer and a J-beta primer mix that a second PCR of roughly 6 to 12 cycles was run. One entry per CDR3 protein results from TCRdb running MiXCR on the 5' RACE reads. Of roughly 1.4 million distinct CDR3 sequences listed, around 59% are singletons. Each sample gave at least 6.5 million isolated PBMCs. A minimum of 5.5 micrograms of total RNA was extracted per sample. Findings of the study overall: Whereas aged donors had fewer naive CD4+ cells, long-lived donors had more of them and higher diversity. A conclusive naive versus antigen-experienced comparison was prevented by the unsorted PBMCs.

This chain uses TRBV4-1 with TRBJ2-5; D is uncertain. The sequencing input was blood. The sequence derives from a man aged 18 to 29 in good health. In DNA, the CDR3 is TGCGCCAGCAGCCCGGCACCACCAGAGACCCAGTACTTC. As protein: CASSPAPPETQYF.